One sample yielded the 5 T cell receptor beta chains listed below, sequenced in a study of cytomegalovirus exposure and HLA in healthy donors (dated by TCRdb to about 2017). To prepare the library, the immunoSEQ multiplex PCR assay was applied. A mixture of 60 forward primers for TCR Vbeta segments and 13 reverse primers for TCR Jbeta segments was used in the multiplex PCR. TCRdb mirrors the immuneACCESS table, restricted to in-frame sequences. Some clones are absent from its copies; in checked studies, under half trace to an unresolved V gene, and the reason for the others is unknown. This sample comprises under 100,000 clones, nearly 70% of them detected only once. The ten top clones hold about 15% of the sample. The specimen was PBMCs. The receptors derive from a woman aged 45 to 65 in good health and CMV-seropositive.

This sequence joins TRBV19 and TRBJ1-1; D is ambiguous. The CDR3 contains 13 residues. Germline CDR1 and CDR2: LNHDA and SQIVND (reference sequence). V dropped 5 bases and J dropped 5 bases, with 12 bases sitting between them. CDR3 region: CASSPGLRTEAFF. CDR3 sequence (DNA): TGTGCCAGTAGTCCCGGCTTGAGGACTGAAGCTTTCTTT.

This chain uses TRBV28 with TRBJ1-1; weak D call: TRBD1 (5 bases). Germline V gene data show CDR1 as MDHEN and CDR2 as SYDVKM. CDR3 length: 14 amino acids. Trimming stripped 7 bases from V and 5 bases from J, with 17 bases between. CDR3 nucleotides: TGTGCCAGCACCCTGGGGGGGAGGCTTACTGAAGCTTTCTTT. It translates to CASTLGGRLTEAFF.

The chain carries TRBV18 and TRBJ2-5; D is ambiguous. With 6 bases removed from V and 5 bases from J, the gap between germline ends came to 19 bases. The CDR3 has 15 amino acids. The germline gives CDR1 KGHSH, CDR2 LQKENI. The CDR3 coding sequence is TGTGCCAGCTCCCGGTCGAGCCAAATCGAGGAGACCCAGTACTTC. Amino acids: CASSRSSQIEETQYF.

The V gene is TRBV7-8, the J gene TRBJ2-2; D possibly corresponds to TRBD2 (5 bases). Germline V gene sequence: CDR1 SGHVS, CDR2 FQNEAQ. V was trimmed by 3 bases and J by 6 bases, leaving 14 bases between them. The CDR3 runs 15 residues. The CDR3: CASSLPTTRSGELFF. CDR3 sequence (DNA): TGTGCCAGCAGCTTGCCGACAACTAGATCCGGGGAGCTGTTTTTT.

The chain links TRBV2 to TRBJ2-5; 9 bases map to TRBD2. The V segment lost 2 bases and the J segment 5 bases; nucleotides outside the gene matches: 9. This CDR3 spans 16 amino acids. From germline, CDR1 is SNHLY and CDR2 FYNNEI. The CDR3 DNA sequence: TGTGCCAGCAGTGAAATGGGCGGGAGGGCCGGTGAGACCCAGTACTTC. Its translation: CASSEMGGRAGETQYF. Full variable domain (outside the CDR3, taken from reference TRBV2 and TRBJ2-5): EPEVTQTPSHQVTQMGQEVILRCVPISNHLYFYWYRQILGQKVEFLVSFYNNEISEKSEIFDDQFSVERPDGSNFTLKIRSTKLEDSAMYFCASSEMGGRAGETQYFGPGTRLLVL.